One and the same sample provided the 17 T cell receptor beta chains below, sequenced in a study of blood T cell repertoires in COVID-19. Assay used: immunoSEQ multiplex PCR; TCRdb lists only in-frame clones, some missing. The sample shows approximately 350,000 clones, over 80% of them seen only once. Material for sequencing was PBMCs or T cells enriched from blood (not recorded which). Receptor source: a woman aged 50 to 60 who had recovered from COVID-19.

The rearrangement joins TRBV30 to TRBJ2-1, with D possibly TRBD2 on 6 matching bases. Trimming left V 0 bases short and J 0 bases short, with 9 bases between. The length of the CDR3 is 15 residues. Germline V gene lookup returns CDR1 GTSNPN and CDR2 SVGIG (reference sequence). CDR3 nucleotides: TGTGCCTGGAGTGTAATAGCGGACTCCTACAATGAGCAGTTCTTC. Amino acids: CAWSVIADSYNEQFF.

The rearrangement links TRBV27 to TRBJ1-2, with TRBD1 identical over 10 bases. Germline trimming cut 5 bases from V and 4 bases from J; bases unmatched to any gene: 4. Per germline, CDR1 MNHEY and CDR2 SMNVEV (reference sequence). The CDR3 loop spans 14 amino acids. The CDR3 nucleotides are TGTGCCAGCAGTGGCCGGGACAGGGGCTATGGCTACACCTTC. This translates into CASSGRDRGYGYTF.

This chain uses TRBV7-2 with TRBJ1-5; perhaps TRBD1 as D (5 bases). Deletions cut 5 bases from V and 6 bases from J, with 11 bases between. Germline V gene sequence: CDR1 SGHTA, CDR2 FQGNSA. The CDR3 totals 13 residues. The CDR3 region is CASSIGAGQPQHF. Here the CDR3 DNA reads TGTGCCAGCAGCATAGGGGCGGGTCAGCCCCAGCATTTT.

The chain recombines TRBV6-2 or TRBV6-3 with TRBJ1-1; D is undetermined. Trimming removed 5 bases at V and 5 bases at J, with 12 bases between. The CDR3 consists of 13 residues. Germline V lookup: CDR1 MNHEY, CDR2 SVGEGT. In DNA form, the CDR3 reads TGTGCCAGCAGTCCCCCCAGAGGGACTGAAGCTTTCTTT. Translated, it gives CASSPPRGTEAFF.

This clone has just one count. V usage is TRBV6-5 and J usage is TRBJ1-4; no clear D. The germline V gene has CDR1 MNHEY and CDR2 SVGAGI. CDR3 length: 15 residues. V was shortened by 0 bases and J by 7 bases, with 12 bases between the two germline ends. The CDR3 loop reads CASSYSSYGIEKLFF. CDR3 DNA: TGTGCCAGCAGTTACTCCTCCTACGGGATTGAAAAACTGTTTTTT.

This chain links TRBV19 with TRBJ1-1; 9 bases line up with TRBD1. The V and J ends lost 9 bases and 4 bases, in that order; junction bases with no gene match: 15. Germline V gene sequence: CDR1 LNHDA, CDR2 SQIVND (reference sequence). This CDR3 contains 16 residues. Written as DNA, the CDR3 is TGTGCCAGCTGCTACAGGGGGCCCCGGGGATGCACTGAAGCTTTCTTT. Translating gives CASCYRGPRGCTEAFF.

The CDR3 is CASSGQNNEQYF. The CDR3 DNA follows: TGTGCCAGCTCGGGACAGAACAACGAGCAGTACTTC. The chain joins TRBV12-3 or TRBV12-4 to TRBJ2-7, with 7 positions matching TRBD1. With V trimmed by 8 bases and J by 5 bases, 6 bases remained unmatched. This CDR3 is built from 12 residues.

Comment on this clone: Additional DNA sequences in this sample encode the identical CDR3. The chain couples TRBV5-1 to TRBJ2-7; 11 bases agree with TRBD1. Trimming took 2 bases from V and 5 from J; bases not matched to a gene: 3. Germline values: CDR1 SGHRS, CDR2 YFSETQ. The CDR3 has 14 residues. The CDR3 nucleotides read TGCGCCAGCAGCTTAAGGACAGGGGGCGACGAGCAGTACTTC. Its translation: CASSLRTGGDEQYF.

This chain links TRBV9 with TRBJ2-7, with 13 positions matching TRBD2. Per germline, CDR1 SGDLS and CDR2 YYNGEE. J gave up 3 bases and V 4 bases, and 4 bases lay outside the gene matches. CDR3 length: 15 residues. As DNA, the CDR3 is TGTGCCAGCAGCTTCGGGACTAGCGGGGTCTACGAGCAGTACTTC. Its translation is CASSFGTSGVYEQYF.

The rearrangement joins TRBV5-4 to TRBJ2-7; 7 nucleotides match TRBD1. J was trimmed by 3 bases and V by 4 bases; bases with no gene match: 13. CDR3 length equals 16 residues. Germline lookup yields CDR1 SGHNT and CDR2 YYREEE (reference sequence). In nucleotides, the CDR3 is TGTGCCAGCAGCGCAGCAACAGGGGCGCGGGTCTACGAGCAGTACTTC. It encodes CASSAATGARVYEQYF.

The chain has TRBV3-1 (or the pseudogene TRBV3-2) and TRBJ1-6; D perhaps matches TRBD1 (6 bases). The V and J ends lost 4 bases and 6 bases respectively, with 16 bases between them. Germline V gene sequence: CDR1 LGHDT, CDR2 YNNKEL (reference sequence). CDR3 length: 16 amino acids. This CDR3 is CASSPRGGGINSPLHF. In DNA, the CDR3 is TGTGCCAGCAGCCCCCGAGGGGGGGGAATTAATTCACCCCTCCACTTT.

The J gene is TRBJ2-6, the V gene TRBV30; the D gene is possibly TRBD1 (6 bases). The CDR3 runs 17 residues. The germline V gene has CDR1 GTSNPN and CDR2 SVGIG (reference sequence). V was pared by 7 bases and J by 0 bases, with 19 bases between. The CDR3 bases are TGTGCCTCTAATCGACAGGCCCTATTCTCTGGGGCCAACGTCCTGACTTTC. Protein sequence: CASNRQALFSGANVLTF. The whole variable domain, filled in from reference TRBV30 and TRBJ2-6, reads SQTIHQWPATLVQPVGSPLSLECTVEGTSNPNLYWYRQAAGRGLQLLFYSVGIGQISSEVPQNLSASRPQDRQFILSSKKLLLSDSGFYLCASNRQALFSGANVLTFGAGSRLTVL.

This clone turned up a few times. V and J are TRBV27 and TRBJ2-7, with D perhaps TRBD2 (5 bases). CDR3 size: 15 residues. Germline V gene data show CDR1 as MNHEY and CDR2 as SMNVEV (reference sequence). Trimming left V 3 bases short and J 5 bases short, with 17 bases between. In DNA form, the CDR3 reads TGTGCCAGCAGTTTTCGGGATCTAATCCCTAACGAGCAGTACTTC. Its translation: CASSFRDLIPNEQYF.

This chain connects TRBV5-5 to TRBJ1-2, with 8 bases matching TRBD1. This CDR3 has 13 residues. Germline V gene sequence: CDR1 SGHKS, CDR2 YYEKEE (reference sequence). The trim removed 2 bases at V and 6 bases at J, leaving 3 bases unmatched. The CDR3 here is CASSFTGGDGYTF. CDR3 nucleotide sequence: TGTGCCAGCAGCTTTACAGGGGGAGATGGCTACACCTTC.

V and J are TRBV12-3 or TRBV12-4 and TRBJ2-1; weak D call: TRBD2 (6 bases). The V gene lost 5 bases and the J gene lost 6 bases, with 11 bases spanning the gap. The CDR3 loop spans 13 amino acids. CDR3: CASSPGGVNEQFF. The CDR3, as DNA: TGTGCCAGCAGTCCCGGGGGAGTCAATGAGCAGTTCTTC.

The V gene is TRBV7-2, the J gene TRBJ1-1; the D is unclear. From germline, CDR1 is SGHTA and CDR2 FQGNSA. There are 13 residues in the CDR3. Trimming removed 2 bases at V and 8 bases at J, with 12 bases between. CDR3 nucleotides: TGTGCCAGCAGCTTATTTTACGGTAGAGAAGCTTTCTTT. Its translation: CASSLFYGREAFF.

As to this clone: One end of the junction does not line up with germline, which may come from a read error. V and J are TRBV9 and TRBJ1-3, with D possibly TRBD1 on 5 matching bases. The CDR3 spans 13 residues. Germline-derived CDR1 and CDR2 are SGDLS and YYNGEE. CDR3 loop: CASSVEGGTPVDF. The CDR3 coding sequence is TGTGCCAGCAGCGTAGAGGGAGGGACCCCTGTGGATTTT. Variable domain in full (rest from reference TRBV9 and TRBJ1-3): DSGVTQTPKHLITATGQRVTLRCSPRSGDLSVYWYQQSLDQGLQFLIQYYNGEERAKGNILERFSAQQFPDLHSELNLSSLELGDSALYFCASSVEGGTPVDFGEGSWLTVV.